This TCR beta chain originates from a study of T cells in Graves' hyperthyroidism and ophthalmopathy. This CDR3 spans 13 amino acids. Germline V gives CDR1 SGHTA, CDR2 FQGTGA. Trimming shortened V by 5 bases and J by 3 bases, and 10 bases separated the two germline ends. Template material for amplifying TCR beta CDR3 regions consisted of RNA transcripts. The HTBI primer set drove a first-round RT-PCR of the TCR CDR3. TCRdb reprocessed the multiplex PCR reads with MiXCR, giving one entry per CDR3 protein. This sample has 370,000 or so distinct CDR3 sequences, with roughly 25% found just once. This clonotype occurred a few times. Uncontrolled infection, other autoimmune disease, pregnancy or lactation led to exclusion. From under 12 ml of fresh peripheral blood, PBMCs were isolated.

This receptor was taken from a man between 45 and 60 years old with Graves' hyperthyroidism. V is TRBV7-3 and J is TRBJ1-1, with D unclear. The source material was blood. CDR3 sequence (DNA): TGTGCCAGCAGCCAACGGCCCCACACTGAAGCTTTCTTT. It yields the protein CASSQRPHTEAFF.